A selection of T cell receptor beta chains follows, all from one sample in a study of T cell responses to AZD1222 COVID-19 vaccine. Clones were sequenced by immunoSEQ multiplex PCR, and TCRdb holds only the in-frame ones, with some missing. This table has some 190,000 clones, around nine tenths appearing once. The source material was peripheral blood, sampled 28 days after the second AZD1222 dose. These receptors originate from an adult who received the AZD1222 COVID-19 vaccine. CDR3s include the opening cysteine and the closing phenylalanine or tryptophan. The D gene is left open where the match is weak. Rows give clone size only sometimes, using once, few, many, or a class for an expanded clone.

>NA|TRBJ2-1|NA|TRBV18
TGTGCCAGCTCACCACCAGCGGCTAACAATGAGCAGTTCTTC
CASSPPAANNEQFF
>once|TRBJ1-3|NA|TRBV5-4
TGTGCCAGCAGAACCCTCGGGGGGGCCGGCCGCTCTGGAAACACCATATATTTT
CASRTLGGAGRSGNTIYF
>NA|TRBJ1-6|TRBD1|TRBV28
TGTGCCAGCAGTACCCCGGGACAGGGGGCCTCCCCATCACCCCTCCACTTT
CASSTPGQGASPSPLHF
>NA|TRBJ2-3|TRBD2|TRBV7-3
TGTGCCAGCAGCCCTGGACTAGCCGGAGATACGCAGTATTTT
CASSPGLAGDTQYF
>NA|TRBJ1-2|NA|TRBV5-4
TGTGCCAGCAGCTTGGTCTCGCAGCAGGGCTACACCTTC
CASSLVSQQGYTF
>NA|TRBJ1-1|NA|TRBV6-5
TGTGCCAGCAGTTACTCCTTGGACCGTGAAGCTTTCTTT
CASSYSLDREAFF
>once|TRBJ1-2|NA|TRBV27
TGTGCCAGCAGTCCCGGGACGGGACACAGAAGGAACTATGGCTACACCTTC
CASSPGTGHRRNYGYTF
>NA|TRBJ1-2|NA|TRBV12-3/TRBV12-4
TGTGCCAGCAGTTTTTTCAGGGATGGTGGCTACACCTTC
CASSFFRDGGYTF
>NA|TRBJ1-6|NA|TRBV18
TGTGCCAGCTCACCATCAGATTCCTATAATTCACCCCTCCACTTT
CASSPSDSYNSPLHF
>NA|TRBJ2-3|TRBD2|TRBV27
TGTGCCAGCAGTTATCAGGGAGCGGGAGTTGGGGATACGCAGTATTTT
CASSYQGAGVGDTQYF
>NA|TRBJ1-1|NA|TRBV5-4
TGTGCCAGCAGCTTGGCACCCGGTGGGGGGCGCCGGACTGAAGCTTTCTTT
CASSLAPGGGRRTEAFF
>NA|TRBJ2-7|NA|TRBV9
TGTGCCAGCAGCCGGACTCCTTTTTACGAGCAGTACTTC
CASSRTPFYEQYF
>NA|TRBJ1-5|TRBD1|TRBV14
TGTGCCAGCAGCCAACTCCACGGACAGGACTCCAATCAGCCCCAGCATTTT
CASSQLHGQDSNQPQHF
>NA|TRBJ2-1|NA|TRBV28
TGTGCCAGCAGTTTGTCCAGGTCAGCATCAGGGCAGTTCTTC
CASSLSRSASGQFF
>NA|TRBJ1-1|TRBD1|TRBV7-2
TGTGCCAGCAGCCAAGGGGACAGACTGAACACTGAAGCTTTCTTT
CASSQGDRLNTEAFF
>NA|TRBJ2-7|NA|TRBV30
TGTGCCTGGAGTGTGGCTTACGAGCAGTACTTC
CAWSVAYEQYF
>NA|TRBJ2-7|TRBD1|TRBV7-9
TGTGCCAGCAGCCGACAGGGGTTAAGCTCCTACGAGCAGTACTTC
CASSRQGLSSYEQYF